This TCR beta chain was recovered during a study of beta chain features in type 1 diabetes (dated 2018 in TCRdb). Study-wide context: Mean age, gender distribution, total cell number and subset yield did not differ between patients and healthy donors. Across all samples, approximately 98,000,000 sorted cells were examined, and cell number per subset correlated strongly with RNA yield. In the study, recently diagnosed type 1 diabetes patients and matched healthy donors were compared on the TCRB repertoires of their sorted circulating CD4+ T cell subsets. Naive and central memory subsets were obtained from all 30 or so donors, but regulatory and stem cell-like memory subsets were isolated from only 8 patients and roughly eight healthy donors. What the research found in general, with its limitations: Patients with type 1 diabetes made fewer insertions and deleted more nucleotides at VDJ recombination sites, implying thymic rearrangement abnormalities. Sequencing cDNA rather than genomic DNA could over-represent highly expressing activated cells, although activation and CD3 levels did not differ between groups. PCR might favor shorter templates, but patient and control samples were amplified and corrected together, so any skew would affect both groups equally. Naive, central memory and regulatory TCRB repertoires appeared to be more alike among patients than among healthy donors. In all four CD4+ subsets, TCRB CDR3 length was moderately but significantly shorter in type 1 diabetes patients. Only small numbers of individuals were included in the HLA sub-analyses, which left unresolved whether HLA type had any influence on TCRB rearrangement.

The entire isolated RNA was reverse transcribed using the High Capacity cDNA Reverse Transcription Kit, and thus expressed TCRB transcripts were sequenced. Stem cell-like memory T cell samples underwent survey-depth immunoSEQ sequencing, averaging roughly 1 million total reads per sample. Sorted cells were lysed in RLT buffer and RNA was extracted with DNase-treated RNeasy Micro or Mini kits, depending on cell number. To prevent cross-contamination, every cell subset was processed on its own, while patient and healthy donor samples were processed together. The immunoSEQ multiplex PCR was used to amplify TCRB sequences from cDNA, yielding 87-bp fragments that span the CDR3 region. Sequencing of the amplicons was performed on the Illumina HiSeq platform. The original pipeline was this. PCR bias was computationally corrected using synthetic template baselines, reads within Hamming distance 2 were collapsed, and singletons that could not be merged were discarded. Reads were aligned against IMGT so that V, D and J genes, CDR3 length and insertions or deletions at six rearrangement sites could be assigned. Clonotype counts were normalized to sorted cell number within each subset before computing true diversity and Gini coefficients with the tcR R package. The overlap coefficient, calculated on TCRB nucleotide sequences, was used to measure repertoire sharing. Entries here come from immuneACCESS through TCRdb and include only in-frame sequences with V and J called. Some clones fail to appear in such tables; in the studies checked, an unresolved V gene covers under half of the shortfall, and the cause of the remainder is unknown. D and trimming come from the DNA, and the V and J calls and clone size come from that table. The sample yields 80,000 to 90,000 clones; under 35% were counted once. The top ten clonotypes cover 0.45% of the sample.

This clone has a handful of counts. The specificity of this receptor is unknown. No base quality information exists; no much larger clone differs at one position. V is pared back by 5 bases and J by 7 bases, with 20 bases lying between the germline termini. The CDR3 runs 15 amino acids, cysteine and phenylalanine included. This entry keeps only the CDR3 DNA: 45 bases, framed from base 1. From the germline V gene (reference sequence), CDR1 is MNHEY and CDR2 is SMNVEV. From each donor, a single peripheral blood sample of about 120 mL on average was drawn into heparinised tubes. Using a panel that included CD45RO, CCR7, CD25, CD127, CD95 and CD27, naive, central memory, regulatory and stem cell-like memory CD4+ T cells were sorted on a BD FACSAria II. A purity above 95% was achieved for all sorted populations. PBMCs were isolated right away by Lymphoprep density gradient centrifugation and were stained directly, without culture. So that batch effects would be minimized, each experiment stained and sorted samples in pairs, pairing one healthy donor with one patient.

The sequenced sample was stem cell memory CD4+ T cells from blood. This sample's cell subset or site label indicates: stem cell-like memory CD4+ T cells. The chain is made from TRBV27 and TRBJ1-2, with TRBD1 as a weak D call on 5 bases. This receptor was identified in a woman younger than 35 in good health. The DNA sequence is TGTGCCAGCAGTCACAGGACGGGCCCGGCTGCTGGCTACACCTTC. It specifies CASSHRTGPAAGYTF.